This T cell receptor (beta chain) was profiled in a study of CD8 T cells in Susac syndrome (dated by TCRdb to the late 2010s). Turning to the overall study: Among the Susac syndrome patients who were sequenced, clinically active disease was present in more than 5 and clinical remission was observed in roughly eight. At blood withdrawal, Susac syndrome patients were either therapy-naive, taking corticosteroids (in some cases with IVIg as well), or taking IVIg alone. The study used repertoire sequencing to test whether antigen drove CD8+ T cell activation and differentiation in Susac syndrome. General conclusions and limits of the study: In the CD4+ T cell repertoire of Susac syndrome patients, clonal expansion was not detected. The study acknowledged that relatively few individuals were included in the TCR sequencing and HLA analysis.

V is trimmed back by 5 bases and J by 6 bases, and the junction contains 21 bases that no gene match accounts for. Counted from cysteine to phenylalanine, this CDR3 has 19 amino acids. CDR3 DNA is the only sequence kept; it has 57 bases, read in frame from the first base. Via the germline V gene, CDR1 is MDHEN and CDR2 SYDVKM. Peripheral blood CD8+ and CD4+ T cells from healthy donors, Susac syndrome patients and multiple sclerosis patients were profiled by high-throughput TCR beta sequencing. Susac syndrome patients met recently defined diagnostic criteria for definite or probable disease. Bulk CD8+ and CD4+ T cells were purified by magnetic negative isolation, whereas CD8+ TEMRA cells were enriched by FACS. Blood was drawn into EDTA tubes, processed within 24 hours, and PBMCs were isolated by density gradient centrifugation. PBMCs intended for TCR sequencing were cryopreserved in liquid nitrogen and thawed later in a water bath at 37 degrees C. The sorted or isolated CD4+, CD8+ and CD8+ TEMRA cells had a purity of 90% or higher.

As for this clonotype: The specificity of this receptor is unknown. The input lacks base qualities; no much larger clone sits a single base away.

RNA was extracted with the RNeasy kit and 0.5 to 1 ug was reverse transcribed using random hexamers. The immunoSEQ multiplex PCR assay, which covers 54 Vbeta and 13 Jbeta segments, was used to amplify TCR beta CDR3 regions. PCR amplification bias was corrected using a synthetic template baseline for primer optimization and computational correction. Per the original workflow: Reads were annotated to V, D and J genes according to IMGT and were analyzed with immunoSEQ Analyzer, with only productive sequences retained. To calculate clonality, Shannon entropy was normalized by log2 of the number of productive unique sequences and then subtracted from one. For each patient and control, public and private clones were evaluated among the 100 most prevalent clones. Susac-specific clones were defined as absent from healthy and MS cohorts, over a thousand published viral clones and other ImmuneACCESS disease sequences. TCRdb's own reprocessing of the public reads used fastp at Q25 and MiXCR and kept productive beta chains. Here each entry gathers all rows of one CDR3 protein and keeps the most common genes and DNA. The V and J calls come from TCRdb's annotation, not from the publication. Across this sample there are tens of thousands of distinct CDR3 sequences, with 93% seen only once. The ten largest make up over 0.12% of the sample.

The chain links TRBV28 with TRBJ2-1; 8 of the junction bases match TRBD2. This TCR was sampled from a human donor with Susac syndrome. The sample consisted of CD4+ T cells from PBMCs. The DNA sequence follows: TGTGCCAGCAGTCCTCCCCCGGGGCGGGCGGGGGGCCACTCCAATGAGCAGTTCTTC. It translates to CASSPPPGRAGGHSNEQFF.